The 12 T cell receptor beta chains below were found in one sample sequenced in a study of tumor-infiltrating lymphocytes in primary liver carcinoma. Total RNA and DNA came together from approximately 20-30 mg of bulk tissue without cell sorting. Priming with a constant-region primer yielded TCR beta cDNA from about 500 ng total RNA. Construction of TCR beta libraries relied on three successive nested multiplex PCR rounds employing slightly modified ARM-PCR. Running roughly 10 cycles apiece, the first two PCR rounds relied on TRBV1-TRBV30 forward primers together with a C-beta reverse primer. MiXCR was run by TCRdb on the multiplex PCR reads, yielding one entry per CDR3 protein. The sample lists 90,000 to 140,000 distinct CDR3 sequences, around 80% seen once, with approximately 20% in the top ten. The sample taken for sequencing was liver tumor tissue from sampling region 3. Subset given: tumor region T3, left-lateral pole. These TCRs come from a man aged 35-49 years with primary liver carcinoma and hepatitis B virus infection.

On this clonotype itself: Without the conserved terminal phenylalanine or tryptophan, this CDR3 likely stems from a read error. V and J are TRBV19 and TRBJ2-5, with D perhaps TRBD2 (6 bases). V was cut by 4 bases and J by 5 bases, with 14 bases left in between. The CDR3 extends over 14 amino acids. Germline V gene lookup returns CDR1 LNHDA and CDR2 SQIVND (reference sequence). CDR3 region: CASSNSLRGETQYI. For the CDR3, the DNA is TGTGCCAGTAGTAACTCACTGCGGGGCGAGACCCAGTACATC.

The CDR3 sequence is CASSQFELAEETQYF. DNA for the CDR3: TGTGCCAGTAGTCAATTCGAACTAGCGGAAGAGACCCAGTACTTC. The chain carries TRBV6-2 or TRBV6-3 and TRBJ2-5; TRBD2 matches 8 bases. The length of the CDR3 is 15 residues. V dropped 9 bases and J dropped 3; count of bases not matched to a gene: 12. The germline V gene has CDR1 MNHEY and CDR2 SVGEGT.

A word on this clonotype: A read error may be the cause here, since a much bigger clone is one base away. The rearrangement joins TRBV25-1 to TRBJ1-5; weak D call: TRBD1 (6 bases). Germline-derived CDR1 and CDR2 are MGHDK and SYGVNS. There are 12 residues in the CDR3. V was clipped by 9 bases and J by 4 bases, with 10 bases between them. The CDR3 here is CASRQANQPQHF. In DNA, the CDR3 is TGTGCCAGTCGACAGGCGAATCAGCCCCAGCATTTT.

In DNA form, the CDR3 reads TGTGCCAGCAGCTTCCCCGAGTGCTCTGGGGCCAACGTCCTGACTTTC. Translation gives CASSFPECSGANVLTF. This rearrangement joins TRBV7-8 to TRBJ2-6, with D hard to call. Looked up from germline, CDR1 is SGHVS and CDR2 is FQNEAQ. Trimming pared 3 bases from V and 0 bases from J, leaving 9 bases between. CDR3 length equals 16 residues. The full variable domain, its missing parts supplied by reference TRBV7-8 and TRBJ2-6, is GAGVSQSPRYKVAKRGQDVALRCDPISGHVSLFWYQQALGQGPEFLTYFQNEAQLDKSGLPSDRFFAERPEGSVSTLKIQRTQQEDSAVYLCASSFPECSGANVLTFGAGSRLTVL.

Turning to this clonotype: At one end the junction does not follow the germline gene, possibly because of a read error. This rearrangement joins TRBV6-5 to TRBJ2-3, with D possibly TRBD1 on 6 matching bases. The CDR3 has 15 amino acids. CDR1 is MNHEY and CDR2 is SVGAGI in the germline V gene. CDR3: CDSIPGTLSTDTQYF. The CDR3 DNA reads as TGTGACAGCATTCCCGGGACATTGAGCACAGATACGCAGTATTTT.

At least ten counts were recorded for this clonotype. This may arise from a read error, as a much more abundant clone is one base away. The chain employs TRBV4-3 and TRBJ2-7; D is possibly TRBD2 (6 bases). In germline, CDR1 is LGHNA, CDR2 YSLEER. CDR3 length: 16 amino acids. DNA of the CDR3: TGCGCCAGCAGCCAAGAAATAGCGGCGAGCTCCTGCGAGCAGTACTTC. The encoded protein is CASSQEIAASSCEQYF.

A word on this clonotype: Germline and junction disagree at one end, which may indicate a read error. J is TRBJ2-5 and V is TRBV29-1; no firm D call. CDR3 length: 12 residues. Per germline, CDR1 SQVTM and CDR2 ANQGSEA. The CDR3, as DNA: TGCAGCGGTATGAACAGTGGAGATACCCAGTATTTC. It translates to CSGMNSGDTQYF.

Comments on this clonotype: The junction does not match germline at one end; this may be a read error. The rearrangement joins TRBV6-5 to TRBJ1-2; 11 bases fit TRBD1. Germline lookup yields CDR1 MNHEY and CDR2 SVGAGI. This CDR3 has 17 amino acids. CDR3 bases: TGCGCCAGCAAGGGGGGACAGGGGGGTCGATTAGGCTATGGCTACACCTTC. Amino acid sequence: CASKGGQGGRLGYGYTF.

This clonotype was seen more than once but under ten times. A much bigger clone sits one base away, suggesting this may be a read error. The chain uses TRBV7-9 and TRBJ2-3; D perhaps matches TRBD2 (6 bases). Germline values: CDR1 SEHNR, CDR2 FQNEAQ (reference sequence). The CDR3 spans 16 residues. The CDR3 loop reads CATRRSLGGLAETQYF. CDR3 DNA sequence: TGTGCCACCCGCCGCAGTTTGGGGGGTCTCGCAGAAACGCAGTATTTT.

The DNA of the CDR3 is TGTGCCAGCAGCTTGAATGGGGACGACCAAGGGGTCCAGTACTTC. Protein product: CASSLNGDDQGVQYF. This chain joins TRBV5-4 and TRBJ2-5; D is possibly TRBD1 or TRBD2 (5 bases each). Germline V lookup: CDR1 SGHNT, CDR2 YYREEE (reference sequence). Trimming cost V 1 base and J 10 bases, with 20 bases left between them. The CDR3 is 15 amino acids. The whole variable domain, remainder taken from reference TRBV5-4 and TRBJ2-5, is ETGVTQSPTHLIKTRGQQVTLRCSSQSGHNTVSWYQQALGQGPQFIFQYYREEENGRGNFPPRFSGLQFPNYSSELNVNALELDDSALYLCASSLNGDDQGVQYFGPGTRLLVL.

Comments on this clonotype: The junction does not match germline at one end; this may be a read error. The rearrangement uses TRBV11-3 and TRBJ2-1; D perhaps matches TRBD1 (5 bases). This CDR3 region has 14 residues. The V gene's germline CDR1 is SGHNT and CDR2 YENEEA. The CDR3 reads CASRLGVSDNEQFF. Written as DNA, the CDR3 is TGTGCCAGCAGGTTAGGGGTCAGCGACAATGAACAGTTCTTC.

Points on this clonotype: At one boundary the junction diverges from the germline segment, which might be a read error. The CDR3 DNA sequence: TGCACCAGCAGTCAAGGGGCAATACGGGAAAAACTGTTTTTT. It is translated as CTSSQGAIREKLFF. This chain uses TRBV5-1 with TRBJ1-4, with D perhaps matching TRBD1 (5 bases). Germline V lookup: CDR1 SGHRS, CDR2 YFSETQ. CDR3 length: 14 residues.